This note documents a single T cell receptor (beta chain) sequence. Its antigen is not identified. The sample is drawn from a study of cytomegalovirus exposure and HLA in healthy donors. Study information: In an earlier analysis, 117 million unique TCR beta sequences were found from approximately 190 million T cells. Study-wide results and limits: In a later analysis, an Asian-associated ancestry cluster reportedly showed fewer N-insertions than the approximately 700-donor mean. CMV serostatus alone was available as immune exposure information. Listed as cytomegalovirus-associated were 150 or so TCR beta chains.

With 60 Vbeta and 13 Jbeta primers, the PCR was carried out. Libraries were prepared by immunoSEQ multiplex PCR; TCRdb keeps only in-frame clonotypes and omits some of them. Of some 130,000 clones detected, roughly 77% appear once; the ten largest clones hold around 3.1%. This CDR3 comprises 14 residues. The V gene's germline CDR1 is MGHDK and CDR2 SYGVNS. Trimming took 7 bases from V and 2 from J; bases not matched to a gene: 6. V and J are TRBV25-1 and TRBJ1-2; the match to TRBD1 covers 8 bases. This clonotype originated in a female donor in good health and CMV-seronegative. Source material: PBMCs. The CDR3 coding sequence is TGTGCCAGCATTCCGCAGGGGGCGAACTATGGCTACACCTTC. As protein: CASIPQGANYGYTF.